Each of the 21 T cell receptor beta chains below was sequenced from the same sample in a study of molecular identifiers for immune sequencing clone quantification. TCRdb used MiXCR to reprocess the PCR reads, holding one entry per CDR3 protein. This sample has 400,000 to 600,000 distinct CDR3 sequences; about a fifth occur once, and the top ten carry 0.7% to 0.95%. Sequenced: naive CD8+ T cells from blood, with Jurkat cell RNA spiked in. Subset noted: FACS-sorted CD8+CD4-CCR7+CD45RA+ naive T cells. The origin of the receptors is a human donor in good health. Some libraries in this study had Jurkat cell RNA spiked in.

The chain links TRBV6-5 to TRBJ2-7; D remains unclear. The V gene lost 5 bases and the J gene lost 9 bases, with 11 bases spanning the gap. CDR1 and CDR2 from the germline V gene are MNHEY and SVGAGI. The length of the CDR3 is 11 residues. The CDR3 region is CASSPGSVQYF. The CDR3 bases are TGTGCCAGCAGTCCCGGGTCTGTGCAGTACTTC.

This clonotype was observed many times. The J gene is TRBJ2-3, the V gene TRBV7-9; 10 bases match TRBD1. V gave up 7 bases and J gave up 4 bases; unmatched junction bases: 5. This CDR3 spans 14 amino acids. The germline V gene has CDR1 SEHNR and CDR2 FQNEAQ (reference sequence). CDR3 DNA: TGTGCCAGCAACCCGACAGGGGGCGCAGATACGCAGTATTTT. It yields the protein CASNPTGGADTQYF.

In this sample, this clonotype turned up a few times. This chain joins TRBV4-3 and TRBJ1-3; TRBD1 is a possible D gene (5 bases). The CDR3 covers 17 residues. Germline V gives CDR1 LGHNA, CDR2 YSLEER. The germline V and J ends were trimmed by 1 base and 0 bases, with 13 bases remaining between them. Here the CDR3 reads CASSQGQRTLSGNTIYF. The DNA for the CDR3 is TGCGCCAGCAGCCAAGGACAGAGAACCCTCTCTGGAAACACCATATATTTT.

This clonotype has more than one count but fewer than ten. This rearrangement joins TRBV19 to TRBJ1-1; D is ambiguous. Germline lookup yields CDR1 LNHDA and CDR2 SQIVND (reference sequence). The CDR3 extends over 13 amino acids. Trimming took off 3 bases at V and 1 base at J, with 6 bases between the two ends. The CDR3, as DNA: TGTGCCAGTAGTATTTATGGGAACACTGAAGCTTTCTTT. This codes for CASSIYGNTEAFF. The full variable domain, rest sourced from reference TRBV19 and TRBJ1-1, is DGGITQSPKYLFRKEGQNVTLSCEQNLNHDAMYWYRQDPGQGLRLIYYSQIVNDFQKGDIAEGYSVSREKKESFPLTVTSAQKNPTAFYLCASSIYGNTEAFFGQGTRLTVV.

CDR3 nucleotides: TGTGCCAGCAGCGTAACGGGACTAGCGGGTGGCACAGATACGCAGTATTTT. Encoded protein: CASSVTGLAGGTDTQYF. The rearrangement joins TRBV9 to TRBJ2-3; 12 nucleotides match TRBD2. Germline assignment: CDR1 SGDLS and CDR2 YYNGEE. The ends lost 1 base at V and 1 base at J; junction bases unmatched: 4. This CDR3 has 17 residues. The variable domain in full, completed from reference TRBV9 and TRBJ2-3, reads DSGVTQTPKHLITATGQRVTLRCSPRSGDLSVYWYQQSLDQGLQFLIQYYNGEERAKGNILERFSAQQFPDLHSELNLSSLELGDSALYFCASSVTGLAGGTDTQYFGPGTRLTVL.

This clonotype appeared a few times. The chain recombines TRBV2 with TRBJ1-1, with 10 bases aligning to TRBD1. The V segment lost 2 bases and the J segment 1 base; nucleotides outside the gene matches: 4. Per the germline V gene, CDR1 is SNHLY and CDR2 is FYNNEI. This CDR3 is built from 16 residues. The CDR3: CASSETGTGENTEAFF. The CDR3 region has the DNA TGTGCCAGCAGTGAAACGGGGACAGGGGAGAACACTGAAGCTTTCTTT.

V is TRBV19 and J is TRBJ2-7; either TRBD1 or TRBD2 may fit D (5 bases each). The CDR3 is 13 amino acids. V was cut by 7 bases and J by 0 bases, with 10 bases left in between. Germline V gene sequence: CDR1 LNHDA, CDR2 SQIVND (reference sequence). CDR3 nucleotide sequence: TGTGCCAGTACCCCCGGGACCTCCTACGAGCAGTACTTC. Translating it yields CASTPGTSYEQYF.

The rearrangement uses TRBV12-3 or TRBV12-4 and TRBJ1-4; D uncertain. Between the trimmed V and J ends, which lost 9 bases and 0 bases, there was a span of 17 bases. The CDR3 contains 16 residues. In DNA form, the CDR3 reads TGTGCCAGGGGGTTATTCTGGCCCGCAACTAATGAAAAACTGTTTTTT. Protein product: CARGLFWPATNEKLFF.

Many counts were recorded for this clonotype. The rearrangement joins TRBV9 to TRBJ2-3, with D uncertain. This CDR3 contains 13 residues. The germline CDR1 and CDR2 sequences are SGDLS and YYNGEE. V was clipped by 0 bases and J by 3 bases, with 5 bases between them. The CDR3 region is CASSVVETDTQYF. The CDR3 DNA is TGTGCCAGCAGCGTAGTGGAAACAGATACGCAGTATTTT. The full variable domain, in which reference TRBV9 and TRBJ2-3 provide the parts outside the CDR3, is DSGVTQTPKHLITATGQRVTLRCSPRSGDLSVYWYQQSLDQGLQFLIQYYNGEERAKGNILERFSAQQFPDLHSELNLSSLELGDSALYFCASSVVETDTQYFGPGTRLTVL.

The chain joins TRBV4-1 to TRBJ2-5, with TRBD1 identical over 7 bases. The CDR3 is 16 residues long. V shed 2 bases and J 0 bases; nucleotides not matched to a gene: 6. Germline CDR1 and CDR2: MGHRA and YSYEKL. CDR3 bases: TGCGCCAGCAGCCAACCTCCACAGGGGTACCAAGAGACCCAGTACTTC. Translated, it gives CASSQPPQGYQETQYF.

V gene TRBV27 combines with J gene TRBJ1-1; D uncertain. Germline V gene data show CDR1 as MNHEY and CDR2 as SMNVEV (reference sequence). This CDR3 has 15 residues. V gave up 0 bases and J gave up 1 base, with 9 bases separating them. CDR3 residues: CASSLSAGSNTEAFF. The CDR3 nucleotides are TGTGCCAGCAGTTTATCTGCAGGTTCGAACACTGAAGCTTTCTTT.

This clonotype showed up many times. The chain recombines TRBV28 with TRBJ2-3; D is perhaps TRBD1 (6 bases). The germline V gene encodes CDR1 MDHEN and CDR2 SYDVKM. V lost 6 bases to trimming and J lost 1 base, with 14 bases between them. CDR3 size: 15 residues. The CDR3 sequence: CASRAQGEGTDTQYF. The CDR3 nucleotides are TGTGCCAGCAGGGCACAGGGTGAGGGCACAGATACGCAGTATTTT.

This clonotype was counted ten times or more. The chain couples TRBV28 to TRBJ2-7, with 7 positions matching TRBD2. Germline values: CDR1 MDHEN, CDR2 SYDVKM. The ends lost 10 bases at V and 3 bases at J; junction bases unmatched: 9. The CDR3 is 13 residues long. The CDR3 DNA reads TGTGCCACCTTCCCAGCGGGGATCTACGAGCAGTACTTC. Protein: CATFPAGIYEQYF.

This clonotype appeared a few times. The chain joins TRBV19 to TRBJ2-7, with D perhaps matching TRBD1 (6 bases). Germline V CDR1 and CDR2: LNHDA, SQIVND (reference sequence). Trimming pared 10 bases from V and 2 bases from J, leaving 18 bases between. The CDR3 covers 14 residues. The CDR3 is CATRRGGEAYEQYF. DNA for the CDR3: TGTGCCACTCGCCGAGGGGGAGAGGCCTACGAGCAGTACTTC.

About this clonotype: The conserved closing phenylalanine or tryptophan is absent in this CDR3, likely reflecting a read error. It is unclear where the CDR3 begins or ends on the DNA, so no DNA is shown, and the CDR3 is as TCRdb lists it. The chain employs TRBV21-1 and TRBJ2-6; the DNA was not compared with TRBD1, the D call given in the table. TRBV21-1 is marked as a pseudogene. Termini included, the CDR3 measures 17 amino acids. CDR3 amino acids: CASSKVLRGIGANVLTS.

This clonotype was seen a few times. V and J are TRBV12-3 or TRBV12-4 and TRBJ2-5; 7 nucleotides agree with TRBD2. With V trimmed by 3 bases and J by 7 bases, 8 bases remained unmatched. The CDR3 loop spans 14 amino acids. The CDR3 loop reads CASSFGPGRGTQYF. The CDR3 bases are TGTGCCAGCAGTTTTGGGCCGGGGAGGGGGACCCAGTACTTC.

The chain employs TRBV9 and TRBJ2-3; D possibly corresponds to TRBD2 (5 bases). CDR1 and CDR2 (germline): SGDLS, YYNGEE. V was trimmed by 3 bases and J by 1 base, leaving 12 bases between them. The CDR3 covers 15 residues. The chain's CDR3 is CASSGEAGGTDTQYF. CDR3 coding DNA: TGTGCCAGCAGCGGAGAGGCGGGCGGCACAGATACGCAGTATTTT.

This clonotype was seen repeatedly, ten times or more. CDR3 in amino acids: CASSLGAANYGYTF. In DNA form, the CDR3 reads TGTGCCAGCAGCTTAGGGGCAGCTAACTATGGCTACACCTTC. The J gene is TRBJ1-2, the V gene TRBV13, with D unresolved. The CDR3 totals 14 residues. CDR1 and CDR2 from the germline V gene are PRHDT and FYEKMQ (reference sequence). V was trimmed by 0 bases and J by 0 bases, leaving 5 bases between them.

Of note for this clonotype: This may be a read error, as it is one base from a much larger clone. The V call is TRBV6-1, the J call TRBJ2-5, with 7 bases aligning to TRBD2. The CDR3 sequence is 13 residues long. CDR1 and CDR2 (germline): MNHNS, SASEGT. The J segment lost 7 bases and the V segment lost 4 bases, leaving 6 bases of the junction unmatched. DNA for the CDR3: TGTGCCAGCAGTGTGCTAGCGGAAGGGACCCAGTACTTC. This translates into CASSVLAEGTQYF.

This clonotype occurred many times. The DNA for the CDR3 is TGTGCCAGCAGGGGAACGGGGCCACGGTGGCGGGACCTCAGCACAGATACGCAGTATTTT. It codes for CASRGTGPRWRDLSTDTQYF. This chain uses TRBV7-9 with TRBJ2-3, with D perhaps TRBD2 (6 bases). CDR1 SEHNR and CDR2 FQNEAQ come from the germline V gene (reference sequence). This CDR3 comprises 20 residues. V was clipped by 6 bases and J by 0 bases, with 28 bases between them.

The table lists this clonotype with a few counts. This rearrangement joins TRBV5-6 to TRBJ1-2; D not resolved. Germline V CDR1 and CDR2: SGHDT, YYEEEE. Trimming removed 0 bases from V and 4 bases from J, with 7 bases in between. The length of the CDR3 is 13 residues. CDR3 sequence reads: CASSLAGPYGYTF. The CDR3 DNA sequence: TGTGCCAGCAGCTTGGCCGGGCCCTATGGCTACACCTTC.